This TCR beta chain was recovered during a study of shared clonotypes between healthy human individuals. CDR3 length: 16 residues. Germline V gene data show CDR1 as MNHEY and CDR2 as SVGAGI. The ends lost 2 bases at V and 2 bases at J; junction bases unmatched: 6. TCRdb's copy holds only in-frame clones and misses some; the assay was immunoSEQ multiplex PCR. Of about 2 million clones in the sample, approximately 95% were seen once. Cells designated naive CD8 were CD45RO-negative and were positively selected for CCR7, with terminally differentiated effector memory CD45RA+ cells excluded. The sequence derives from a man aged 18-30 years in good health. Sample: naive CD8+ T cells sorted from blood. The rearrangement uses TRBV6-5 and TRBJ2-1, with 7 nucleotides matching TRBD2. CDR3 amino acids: CASSYIPSGTYNEQFF. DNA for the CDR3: TGTGCCAGCAGTTACATCCCTAGCGGTACCTACAATGAGCAGTTCTTC.